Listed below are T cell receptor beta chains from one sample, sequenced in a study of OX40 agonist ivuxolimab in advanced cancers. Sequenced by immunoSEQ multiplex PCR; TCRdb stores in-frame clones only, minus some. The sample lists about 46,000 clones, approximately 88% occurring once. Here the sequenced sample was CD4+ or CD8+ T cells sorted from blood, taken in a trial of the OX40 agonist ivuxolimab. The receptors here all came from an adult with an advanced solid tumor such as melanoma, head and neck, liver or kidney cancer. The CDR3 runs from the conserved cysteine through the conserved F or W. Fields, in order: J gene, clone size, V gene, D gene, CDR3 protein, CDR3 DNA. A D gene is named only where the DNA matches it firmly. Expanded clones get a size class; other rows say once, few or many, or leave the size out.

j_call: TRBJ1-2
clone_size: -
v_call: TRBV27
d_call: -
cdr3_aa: CASSPRSADGYTF
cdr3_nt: TGTGCCAGCAGTCCCCGGTCGGCGGATGGCTACACCTTC

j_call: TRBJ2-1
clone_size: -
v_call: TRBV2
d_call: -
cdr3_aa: CAEGGGLEQFF
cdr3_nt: TGTGCCGAAGGAGGGGGGTTGGAGCAGTTCTTC

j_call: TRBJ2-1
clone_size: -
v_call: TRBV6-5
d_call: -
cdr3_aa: CASSYSNSLAGQFF
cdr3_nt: TGTGCCAGCAGTTACTCGAACTCCCTGGCGGGGCAGTTCTTC

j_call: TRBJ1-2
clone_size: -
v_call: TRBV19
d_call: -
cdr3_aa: CASSGTPITNYGYTF
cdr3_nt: TGTGCCAGTAGTGGGACACCTATAACTAACTATGGCTACACCTTC

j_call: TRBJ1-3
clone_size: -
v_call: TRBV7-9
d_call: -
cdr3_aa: CASSLGQGSGNTIYF
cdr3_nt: TGTGCCAGCAGCTTAGGCCAGGGGAGCGGAAACACCATATATTTT

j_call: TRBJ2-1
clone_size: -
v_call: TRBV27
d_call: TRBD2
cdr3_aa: CASTALAGDEQFF
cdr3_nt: TGTGCCAGCACCGCGCTAGCGGGGGATGAGCAGTTCTTC

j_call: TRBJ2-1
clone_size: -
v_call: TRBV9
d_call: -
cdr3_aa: CASSVGTQQFF
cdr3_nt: TGTGCCAGCAGCGTAGGGACCCAACAGTTCTTC

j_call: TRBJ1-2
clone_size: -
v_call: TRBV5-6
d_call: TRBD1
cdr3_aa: CASSLGTGYGYTF
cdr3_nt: TGTGCCAGCAGCTTAGGGACAGGGTATGGCTACACCTTC

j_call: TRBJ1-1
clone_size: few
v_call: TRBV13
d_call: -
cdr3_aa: CASSVPQGNTEAFF
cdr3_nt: TGTGCCAGCAGCGTACCCCAGGGGAACACTGAAGCTTTCTTT

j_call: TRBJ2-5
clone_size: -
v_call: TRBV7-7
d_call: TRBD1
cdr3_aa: CASSFLQGVQETQYF
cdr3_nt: TGTGCCAGCAGCTTTTTACAGGGGGTCCAAGAGACCCAGTACTTC

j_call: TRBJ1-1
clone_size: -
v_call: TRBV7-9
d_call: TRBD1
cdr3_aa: CASSSTKGQGARNTEAFF
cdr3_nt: TGTGCCAGCAGCTCGACGAAGGGACAGGGGGCGAGGAACACTGAAGCTTTCTTT

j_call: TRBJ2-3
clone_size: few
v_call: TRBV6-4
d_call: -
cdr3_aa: CASSDGGATDTQYF
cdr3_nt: TGTGCCAGCAGTGACGGGGGGGCCACAGATACGCAGTATTTT

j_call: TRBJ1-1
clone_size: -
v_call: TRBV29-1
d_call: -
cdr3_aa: CSVVWDTEAFF
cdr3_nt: TGCAGCGTCGTTTGGGACACTGAAGCTTTCTTT

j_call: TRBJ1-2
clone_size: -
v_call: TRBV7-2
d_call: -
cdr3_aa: CASSLGGFNGYTF
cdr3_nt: TGTGCCAGCAGCTTAGGAGGGTTCAATGGCTACACCTTC

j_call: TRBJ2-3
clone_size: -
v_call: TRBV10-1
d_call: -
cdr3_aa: CAIPGGLLGTDTQYF
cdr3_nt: TGCGCCATCCCCGGGGGACTTTTAGGCACAGATACGCAGTATTTT

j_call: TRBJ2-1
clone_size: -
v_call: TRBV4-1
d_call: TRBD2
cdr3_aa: CASSQDRAGGPHNEQFF
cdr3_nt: TGCGCCAGCAGCCAAGATCGAGCGGGGGGCCCCCACAATGAGCAGTTCTTC

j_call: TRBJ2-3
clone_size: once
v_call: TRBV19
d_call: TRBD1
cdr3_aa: CASSIGTGGPADTQYF
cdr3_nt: TGTGCCAGTAGTATAGGAACAGGGGGCCCCGCAGATACGCAGTATTTT

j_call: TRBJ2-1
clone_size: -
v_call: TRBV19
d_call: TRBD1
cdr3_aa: CASSMGQTGYNEQFF
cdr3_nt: TGTGCCAGTAGTATGGGACAGACCGGCTACAATGAGCAGTTCTTC

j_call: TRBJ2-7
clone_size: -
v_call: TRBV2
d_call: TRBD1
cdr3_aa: CASLLLGQGYEQYF
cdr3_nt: TGTGCCAGCTTATTATTGGGACAGGGCTACGAGCAGTACTTC

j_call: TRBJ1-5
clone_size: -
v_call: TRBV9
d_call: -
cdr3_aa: CASSGTGNSNQPQHF
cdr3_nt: TGTGCCAGCAGTGGAACAGGAAACAGCAATCAGCCCCAGCATTTT

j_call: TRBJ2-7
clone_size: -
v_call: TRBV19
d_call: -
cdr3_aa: CASSMGRNYEQYF
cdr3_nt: TGTGCCAGTAGTATGGGACGAAACTACGAGCAGTACTTC

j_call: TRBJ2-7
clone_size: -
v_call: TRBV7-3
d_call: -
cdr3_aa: CASSLGRGRSSSYEQYF
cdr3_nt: TGTGCCAGCAGCTTAGGCAGGGGGAGGTCAAGCTCCTACGAGCAGTACTTC

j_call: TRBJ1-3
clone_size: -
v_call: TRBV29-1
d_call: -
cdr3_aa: CSVEGEAGNTIYF
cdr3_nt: TGCAGCGTTGAAGGGGAAGCTGGAAACACCATATATTTT

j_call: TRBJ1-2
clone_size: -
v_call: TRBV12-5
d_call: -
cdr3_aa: CASLAPGASLLGYTF
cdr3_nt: TGTGCTAGCCTTGCCCCGGGGGCATCGCTTCTGGGCTACACCTTC

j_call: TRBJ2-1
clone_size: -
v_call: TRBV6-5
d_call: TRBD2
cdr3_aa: CASHRREESYNEQFF
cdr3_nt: TGTGCCAGCCACAGACGGGAGGAGTCCTACAATGAGCAGTTCTTC

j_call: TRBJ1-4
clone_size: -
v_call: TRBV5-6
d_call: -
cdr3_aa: CASTWAEGTNEKLFF
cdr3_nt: TGTGCCAGCACCTGGGCGGAAGGGACTAATGAAAAACTGTTTTTT

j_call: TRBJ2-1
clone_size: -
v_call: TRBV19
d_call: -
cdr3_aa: CASVEGDRYNEQFF
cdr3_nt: TGTGCAAGTGTCGAGGGAGACCGCTACAATGAGCAGTTCTTC

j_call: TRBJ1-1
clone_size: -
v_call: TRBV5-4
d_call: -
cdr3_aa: CASSLQGATEAFF
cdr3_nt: TGTGCCAGCAGCTTGCAAGGGGCCACTGAAGCTTTCTTT

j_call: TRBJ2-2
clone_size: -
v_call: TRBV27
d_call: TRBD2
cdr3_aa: CASSLLEGLAENTGELFF
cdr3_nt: TGTGCCAGCAGTTTGCTTGAGGGACTAGCGGAAAACACCGGGGAGCTGTTTTTT

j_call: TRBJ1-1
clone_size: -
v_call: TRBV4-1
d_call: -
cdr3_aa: CASSHYTEAFF
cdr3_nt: TGCGCCAGCAGCCACTACACTGAAGCTTTCTTT

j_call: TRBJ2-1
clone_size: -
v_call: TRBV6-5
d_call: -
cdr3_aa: CASSYGGYNEQFF
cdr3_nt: TGTGCCAGCAGTTATGGGGGATACAATGAGCAGTTCTTC

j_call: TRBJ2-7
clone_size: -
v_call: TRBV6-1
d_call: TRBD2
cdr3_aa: CASSEGEGRPYEQYF
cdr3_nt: TGTGCCAGCAGTGAAGGGGAGGGTAGACCCTACGAGCAGTACTTC

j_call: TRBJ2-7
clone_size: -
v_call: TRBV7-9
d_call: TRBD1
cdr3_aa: CASSTSGTGVFLREQYF
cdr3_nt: TGTGCCAGCAGCACCTCCGGGACAGGGGTGTTCCTTCGCGAGCAGTACTTC

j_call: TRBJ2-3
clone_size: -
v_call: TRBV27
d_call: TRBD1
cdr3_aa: CASSQRWGWGQGPTDTQYF
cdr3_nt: TGTGCCAGCAGCCAAAGGTGGGGATGGGGACAGGGACCCACAGATACGCAGTATTTT

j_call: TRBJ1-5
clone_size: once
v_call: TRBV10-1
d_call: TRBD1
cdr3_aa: CASSERKGGGRDQPQHF
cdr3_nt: TGCGCCAGCAGTGAAAGAAAAGGAGGGGGCCGTGATCAGCCCCAGCATTTT

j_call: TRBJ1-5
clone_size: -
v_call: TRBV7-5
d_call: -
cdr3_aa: CARSLGNDNNQPQHF
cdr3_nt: TGTGCCAGAAGCTTAGGTAATGACAACAATCAGCCCCAGCATTTT

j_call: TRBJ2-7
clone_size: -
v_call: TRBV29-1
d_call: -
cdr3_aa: CSGLREYPYEQYF
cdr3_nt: TGCAGCGGGCTTCGGGAGTACCCCTACGAGCAGTACTTC

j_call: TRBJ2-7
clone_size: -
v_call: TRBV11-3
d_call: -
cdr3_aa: CASSFPADLYEQYF
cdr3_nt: TGTGCCAGCAGCTTCCCCGCTGATCTCTACGAGCAGTACTTC

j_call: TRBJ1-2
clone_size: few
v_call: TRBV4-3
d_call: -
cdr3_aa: CASSQDWSGTNYGYTF
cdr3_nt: TGCGCCAGCAGCCAAGATTGGTCGGGGACTAACTATGGCTACACCTTC

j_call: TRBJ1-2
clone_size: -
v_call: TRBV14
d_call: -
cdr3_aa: CASSQDSLRDYYGYTF
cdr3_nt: TGTGCCAGCAGCCAAGATTCACTCCGGGATTACTATGGCTACACCTTC